This T cell receptor (beta chain) was documented in a study of CXCR3-negative and CXCR3-positive naive CD8 T cells. Background on the study: The dataset comprises 110 million to 150 million TRB reads in total, with about 1.5 +/- 0.3 million reads per library. General study points: Both naive subsets showed comparably high diversity, and memory CD8+ cells showed much lower diversity. CXCR3-negative and CXCR3-positive naive cells shared comparable TRBV-TRBJ usage, but memory cells did not.

The length of the CDR3 is 16 residues. Germline V CDR1 and CDR2: LGHNA, YNFKEQ. Each TRB cDNA library was prepared by 5' RACE (with UMI labels). From its re-call of the 5' RACE reads, TCRdb lists each CDR3 protein once, without DNA. With about 43,000 distinct CDR3 sequences in the sample, the ten largest clones hold around 10%. In regard to this clonotype: The antigen remains unidentified.

Sequences were obtained from memory CD8+ T cells from blood. This chain uses TRBV4-2 with TRBJ2-7; TCRdb's D call of TRBD2 is untestable without DNA. This clonotype was sampled from a human donor in good health. Some clones in this sample may be carry-over from other donors' samples. CDR3 protein: CASSQDTSGGASEQYF.